The clone carrying this T cell receptor (beta chain) showed up just once. The sample belongs to a study of blood T cell repertoires in COVID-19. TCRdb's table, derived via immunoSEQ multiplex PCR, lists solely in-frame clones and lacks some. The profile covers approximately 91,000 clones, with approximately 76% appearing a single time and roughly 6.6% taken by the ten largest. The CDR3 has 16 residues. The germline V gene has CDR1 MNHNS and CDR2 SASEGT. V shed 3 bases, J shed 3 bases, and the junction held 5 bases outside the gene matches. The sample consisted of peripheral blood. This clonotype was obtained from a man between 70 and 80 years old with acute or convalescent COVID-19. The chain joins TRBV6-1 to TRBJ2-3; 11 positions match TRBD2. CDR3 in amino acids: CASSDELAGATDTQYF. CDR3 nucleotides: TGTGCCAGCAGTGATGAACTAGCGGGGGCAACAGATACGCAGTATTTT.